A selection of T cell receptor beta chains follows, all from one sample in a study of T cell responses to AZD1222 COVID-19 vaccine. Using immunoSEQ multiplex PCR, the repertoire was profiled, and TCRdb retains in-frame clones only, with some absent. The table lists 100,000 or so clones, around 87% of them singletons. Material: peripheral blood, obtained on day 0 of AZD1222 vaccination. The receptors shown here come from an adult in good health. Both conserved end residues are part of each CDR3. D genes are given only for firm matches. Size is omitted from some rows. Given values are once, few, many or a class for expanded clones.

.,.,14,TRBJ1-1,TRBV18,CASSLHRRNTEAFF,TGTGCCAGCTCACTACACCGGAGGAACACTGAAGCTTTCTTT
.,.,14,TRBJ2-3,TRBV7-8,CASSLRSLEDTQYF,TGTGCCAGCAGCTTACGGTCCTTGGAGGATACGCAGTATTTT
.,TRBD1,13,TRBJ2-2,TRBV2,CASSPDRGRELFF,TGTGCCAGCAGCCCGGACAGGGGTCGGGAGCTGTTTTTT
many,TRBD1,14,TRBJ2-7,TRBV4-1,CASSQDRGRFEQYF,TGCGCCAGCAGCCAAGATAGGGGGCGCTTCGAGCAGTACTTC
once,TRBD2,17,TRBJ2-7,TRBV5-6,CASSLGASGRFSYEQYF,TGTGCCAGCAGCTTGGGGGCTAGCGGGCGCTTCTCCTACGAGCAGTACTTC
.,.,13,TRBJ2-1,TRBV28,CASISTNNLEQFF,TGTGCCAGCATATCAACCAATAACTTGGAGCAGTTCTTC
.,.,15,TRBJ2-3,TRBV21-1,CASSPGGRVAYTQYF,TGTGCCAGCAGCCCAGGGGGGAGGGTAGCTTATACGCAGTATTTT
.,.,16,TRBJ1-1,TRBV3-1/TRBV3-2,CASSQSLDSLNTEAFF,TGTGCCAGCAGCCAATCGTTAGACAGCCTTAACACTGAAGCTTTCTTT
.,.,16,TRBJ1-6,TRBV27,CASSYGGSGMDSPLHF,TGTGCCAGCAGTTATGGGGGAAGTGGGATGGATTCACCCCTCCACTTT
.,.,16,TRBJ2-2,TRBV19,CASSARTGRGTGELFF,TGTGCCAGTAGTGCCAGGACAGGGAGGGGCACCGGGGAGCTGTTTTTT
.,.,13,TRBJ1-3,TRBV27,CASSFSPGNTIYF,TGTGCCAGCAGTTTTTCTCCAGGAAACACCATATATTTT
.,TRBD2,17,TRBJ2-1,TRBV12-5,CASGFSTSGTSYNEQFF,TGTGCTAGTGGTTTCTCGACTAGCGGGACCTCCTACAATGAGCAGTTCTTC
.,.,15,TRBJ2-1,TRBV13,CASSLEGPHMGEQFF,TGTGCCAGCAGCTTAGAGGGGCCGCACATGGGTGAGCAGTTCTTC
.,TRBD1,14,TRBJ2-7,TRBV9,CASILGTGNHEQYF,TGTGCCAGCATCTTAGGGACAGGGAATCACGAGCAGTACTTC
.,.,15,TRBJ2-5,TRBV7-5,CARSLRAVPEETQYF,TGTGCCAGAAGCTTGAGAGCAGTTCCCGAAGAGACCCAGTACTTC
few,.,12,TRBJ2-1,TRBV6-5,CAIRGPGAEQFF,TGTGCCATTAGGGGGCCGGGAGCAGAGCAGTTCTTC
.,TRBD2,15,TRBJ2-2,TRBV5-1,CASRARGENTGELFF,TGCGCCAGCAGGGCGCGGGGGGAAAACACCGGGGAGCTGTTTTTT